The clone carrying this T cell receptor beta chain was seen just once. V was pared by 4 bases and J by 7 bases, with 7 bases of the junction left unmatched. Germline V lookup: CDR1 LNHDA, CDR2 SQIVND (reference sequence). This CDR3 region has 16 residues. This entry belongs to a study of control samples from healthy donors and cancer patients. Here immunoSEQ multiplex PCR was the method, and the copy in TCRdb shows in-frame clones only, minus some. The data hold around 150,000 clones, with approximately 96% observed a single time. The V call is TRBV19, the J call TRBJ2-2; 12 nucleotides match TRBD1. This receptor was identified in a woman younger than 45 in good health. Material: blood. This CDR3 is CASSTWGQGADGELFF. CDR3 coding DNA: TGTGCCAGTAGTACTTGGGGACAGGGGGCTGACGGGGAGCTGTTTTTT.